This TCR beta chain was recovered during a study of cytomegalovirus exposure and HLA in healthy donors. Germline CDR1 reads SGHRS; CDR2 reads YFSETQ. The CDR3 extends over 15 amino acids. V dropped 5 bases and J dropped 4 bases, with 16 bases sitting between them. Primers for the PCR totalled 60 Vbeta and 13 Jbeta. Data came from immunoSEQ multiplex PCR; TCRdb stores just in-frame clones and leaves some out. The sample lists over 150,000 clones; almost 85% were seen once. Source material: PBMCs. The TCR comes from a girl aged 5-17 years in good health and CMV-seropositive. The J gene is TRBJ1-5, the V gene TRBV5-1; D unclear. In DNA, the CDR3 is TGCGCCAGCAGTCTGGAGGGAATCGGGAATCAGCCCCAGCATTTT. It codes for CASSLEGIGNQPQHF. The whole variable domain, remainder taken from reference TRBV5-1 and TRBJ1-5, is KAGVTQTPRYLIKTRGQQVTLSCSPISGHRSVSWYQQTPGQGLQFLFEYFSETQRNKGNFPGRFSGRQFSNSRSEMNVSTLELGDSALYLCASSLEGIGNQPQHFGDGTRLSIL.